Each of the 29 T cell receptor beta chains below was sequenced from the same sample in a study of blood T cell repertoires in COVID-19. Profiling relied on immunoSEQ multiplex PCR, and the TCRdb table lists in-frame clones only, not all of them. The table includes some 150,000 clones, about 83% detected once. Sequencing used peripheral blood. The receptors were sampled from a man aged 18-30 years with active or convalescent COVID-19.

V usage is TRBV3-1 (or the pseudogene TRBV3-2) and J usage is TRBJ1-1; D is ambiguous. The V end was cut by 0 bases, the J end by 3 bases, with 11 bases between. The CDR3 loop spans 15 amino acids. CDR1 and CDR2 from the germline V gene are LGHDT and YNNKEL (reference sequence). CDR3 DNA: TGTGCCAGCAGCCAAGACGCACTAGTAGACACTGAAGCTTTCTTT. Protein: CASSQDALVDTEAFF.

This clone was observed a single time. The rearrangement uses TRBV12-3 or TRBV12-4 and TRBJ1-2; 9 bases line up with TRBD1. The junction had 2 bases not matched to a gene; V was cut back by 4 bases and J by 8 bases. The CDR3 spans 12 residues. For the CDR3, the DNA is TGTGCCAGCAGTTGGACAGGGGAGGGCTACACCTTC. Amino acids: CASSWTGEGYTF.

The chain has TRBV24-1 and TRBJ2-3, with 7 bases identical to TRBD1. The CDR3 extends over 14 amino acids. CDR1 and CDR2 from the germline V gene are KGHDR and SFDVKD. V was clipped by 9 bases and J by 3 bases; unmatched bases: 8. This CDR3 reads CATGTTGSTDTQYF. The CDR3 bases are TGTGCCACCGGTACGACAGGGAGTACAGATACGCAGTATTTT.

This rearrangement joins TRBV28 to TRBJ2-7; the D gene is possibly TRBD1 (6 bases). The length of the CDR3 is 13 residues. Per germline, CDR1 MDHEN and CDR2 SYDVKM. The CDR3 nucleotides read TGTGCCAGCAGTTTAGGGAAGGACAGATTTTTCCACGTC. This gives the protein CASSLGKDRFFHV.

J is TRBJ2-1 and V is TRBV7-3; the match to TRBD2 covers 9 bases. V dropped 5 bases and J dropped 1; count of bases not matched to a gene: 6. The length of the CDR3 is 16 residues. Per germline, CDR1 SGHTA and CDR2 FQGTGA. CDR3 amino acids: CASSPGTSPSYNEQFF. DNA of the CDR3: TGTGCCAGCAGCCCCGGGACTAGCCCATCCTACAATGAGCAGTTCTTC.

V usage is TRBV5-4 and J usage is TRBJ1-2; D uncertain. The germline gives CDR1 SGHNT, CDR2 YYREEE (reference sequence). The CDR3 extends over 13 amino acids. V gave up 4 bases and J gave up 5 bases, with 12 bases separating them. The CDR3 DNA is TGTGCCAGCAGCCTCGCCGGGTCTTATGGCTACACCTTC. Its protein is CASSLAGSYGYTF.

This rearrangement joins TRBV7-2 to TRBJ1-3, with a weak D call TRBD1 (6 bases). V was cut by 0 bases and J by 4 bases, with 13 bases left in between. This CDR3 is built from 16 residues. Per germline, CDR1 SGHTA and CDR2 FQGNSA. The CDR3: CASSLALGGRGNTIYF. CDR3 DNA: TGTGCCAGCAGCTTAGCCCTCGGGGGGCGAGGAAACACCATATATTTT.

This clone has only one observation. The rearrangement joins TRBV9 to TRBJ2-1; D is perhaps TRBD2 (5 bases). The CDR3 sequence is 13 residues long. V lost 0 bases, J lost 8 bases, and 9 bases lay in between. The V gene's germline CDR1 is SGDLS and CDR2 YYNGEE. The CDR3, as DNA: TGTGCCAGCAGCGTAGATCTAGCCTATGAGCAGTTCTTC. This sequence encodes CASSVDLAYEQFF.

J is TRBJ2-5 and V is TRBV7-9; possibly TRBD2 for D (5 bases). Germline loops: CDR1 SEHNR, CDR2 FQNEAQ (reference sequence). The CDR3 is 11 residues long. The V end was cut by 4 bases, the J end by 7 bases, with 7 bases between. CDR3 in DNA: TGTGCCAGCAGCTACGGGGTGACCCAGTACTTC. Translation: CASSYGVTQYF.

Here the CDR3 DNA reads TGTGCCAGCAGCTTACTCGCGGGATTGGGTGAGCAGTTCTTC. As protein: CASSLLAGLGEQFF. V gene TRBV11-3 combines with J gene TRBJ2-1; possibly TRBD2 for D (6 bases). The CDR3 totals 14 residues. Germline CDR1 is SGHNT and CDR2 is YENEEA. V was cut by 2 bases and J by 9 bases, with 14 bases left in between.

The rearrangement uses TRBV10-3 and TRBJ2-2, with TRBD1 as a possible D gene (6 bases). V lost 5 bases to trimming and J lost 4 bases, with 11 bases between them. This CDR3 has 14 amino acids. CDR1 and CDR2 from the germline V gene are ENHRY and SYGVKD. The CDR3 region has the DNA TGTGCCATCAGTTACAGGGTGGGCACCGGGGAGCTGTTTTTT. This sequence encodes CAISYRVGTGELFF.

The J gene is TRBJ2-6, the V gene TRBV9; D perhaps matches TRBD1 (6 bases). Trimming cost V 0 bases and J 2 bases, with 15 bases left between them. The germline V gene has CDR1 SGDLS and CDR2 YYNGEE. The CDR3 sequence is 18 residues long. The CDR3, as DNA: TGTGCCAGCAGCGTAGATAAGGCCAGGGGAACTGGGGCCAACGTCCTGACTTTC. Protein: CASSVDKARGTGANVLTF. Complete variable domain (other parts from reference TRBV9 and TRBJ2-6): DSGVTQTPKHLITATGQRVTLRCSPRSGDLSVYWYQQSLDQGLQFLIQYYNGEERAKGNILERFSAQQFPDLHSELNLSSLELGDSALYFCASSVDKARGTGANVLTFGAGSRLTVL.

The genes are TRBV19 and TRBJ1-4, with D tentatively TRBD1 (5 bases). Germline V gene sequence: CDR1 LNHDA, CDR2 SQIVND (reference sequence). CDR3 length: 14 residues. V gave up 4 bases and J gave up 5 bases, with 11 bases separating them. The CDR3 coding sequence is TGTGCCAGTAGTACGGGGAGGACAAATGAAAAACTGTTTTTT. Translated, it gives CASSTGRTNEKLFF.

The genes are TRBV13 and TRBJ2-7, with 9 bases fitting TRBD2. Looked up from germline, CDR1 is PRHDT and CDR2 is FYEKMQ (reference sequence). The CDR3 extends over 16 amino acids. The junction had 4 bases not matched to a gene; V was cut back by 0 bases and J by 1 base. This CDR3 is CASSLGRAGGSYEQYF. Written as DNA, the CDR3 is TGTGCCAGCAGCTTAGGCCGGGCGGGAGGGTCCTACGAGCAGTACTTC. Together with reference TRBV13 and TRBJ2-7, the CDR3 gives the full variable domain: AAGVIQSPRHLIKEKRETATLKCYPIPRHDTVYWYQQGPGQDPQFLISFYEKMQSDKGSIPDRFSAQQFSDYHSELNMSSLELGDSALYFCASSLGRAGGSYEQYFGPGTRLTVT.

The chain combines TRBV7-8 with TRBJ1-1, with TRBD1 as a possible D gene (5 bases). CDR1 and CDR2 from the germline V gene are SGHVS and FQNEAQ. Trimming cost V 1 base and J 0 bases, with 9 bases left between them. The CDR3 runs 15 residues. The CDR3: CASSLEGLMNTEAFF. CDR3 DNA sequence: TGTGCCAGCAGCTTAGAGGGACTAATGAACACTGAAGCTTTCTTT.

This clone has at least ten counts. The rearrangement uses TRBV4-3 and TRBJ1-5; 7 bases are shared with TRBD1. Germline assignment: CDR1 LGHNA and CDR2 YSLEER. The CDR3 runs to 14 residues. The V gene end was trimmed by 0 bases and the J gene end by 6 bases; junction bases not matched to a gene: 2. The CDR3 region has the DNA TGCGCCAGCAGCCAAGAGACAGGGCTTCAGCCCCAGCATTTT. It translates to CASSQETGLQPQHF.

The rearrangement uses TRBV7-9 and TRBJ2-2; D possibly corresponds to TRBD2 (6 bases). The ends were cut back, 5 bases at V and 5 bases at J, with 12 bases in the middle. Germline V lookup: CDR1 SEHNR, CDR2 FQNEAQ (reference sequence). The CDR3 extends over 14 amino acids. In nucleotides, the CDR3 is TGTGCCAGCAGCCCTCGGACTAAAACCGGGGAGCTGTTTTTT. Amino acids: CASSPRTKTGELFF.

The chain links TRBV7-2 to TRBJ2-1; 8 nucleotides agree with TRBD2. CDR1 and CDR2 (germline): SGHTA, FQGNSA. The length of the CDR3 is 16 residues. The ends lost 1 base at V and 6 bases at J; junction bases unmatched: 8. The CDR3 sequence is CASSLDGTRWGNEQFF. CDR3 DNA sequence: TGTGCCAGCAGCTTAGATGGGACTAGGTGGGGCAATGAGCAGTTCTTC.

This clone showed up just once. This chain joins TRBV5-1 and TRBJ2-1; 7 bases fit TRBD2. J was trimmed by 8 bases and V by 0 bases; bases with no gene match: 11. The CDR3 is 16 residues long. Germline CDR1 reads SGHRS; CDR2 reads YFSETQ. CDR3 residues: CASSLVTGGSGDEQFF. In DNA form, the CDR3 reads TGCGCCAGCAGCTTGGTGACGGGCGGGAGCGGCGATGAGCAGTTCTTC. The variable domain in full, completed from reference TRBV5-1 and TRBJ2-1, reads KAGVTQTPRYLIKTRGQQVTLSCSPISGHRSVSWYQQTPGQGLQFLFEYFSETQRNKGNFPGRFSGRQFSNSRSEMNVSTLELGDSALYLCASSLVTGGSGDEQFFGPGTRLTVL.

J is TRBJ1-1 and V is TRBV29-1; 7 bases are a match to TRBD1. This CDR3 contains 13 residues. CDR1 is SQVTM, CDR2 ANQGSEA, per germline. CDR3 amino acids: CSAQGIADTEAFF. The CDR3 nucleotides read TGCAGTGCACAGGGGATAGCGGATACTGAAGCTTTCTTT.

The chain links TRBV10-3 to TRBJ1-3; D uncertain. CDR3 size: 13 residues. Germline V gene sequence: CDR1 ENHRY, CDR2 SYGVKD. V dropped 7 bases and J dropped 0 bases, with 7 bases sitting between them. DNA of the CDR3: TGTGCCATCAATCAGGACTCTGGAAACACCATATATTTT. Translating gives CAINQDSGNTIYF.

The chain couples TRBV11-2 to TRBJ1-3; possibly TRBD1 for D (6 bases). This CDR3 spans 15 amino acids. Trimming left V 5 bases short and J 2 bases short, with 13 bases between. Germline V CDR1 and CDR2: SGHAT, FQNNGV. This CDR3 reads CASSRIQGAGNTIYF. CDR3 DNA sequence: TGTGCCAGCAGCCGCATACAGGGTGCTGGAAACACCATATATTTT.

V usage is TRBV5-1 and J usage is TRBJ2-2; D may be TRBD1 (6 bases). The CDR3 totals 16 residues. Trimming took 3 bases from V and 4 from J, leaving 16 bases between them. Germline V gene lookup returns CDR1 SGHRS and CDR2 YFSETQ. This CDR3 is CASSSSGTPATGELFF. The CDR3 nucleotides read TGCGCCAGCAGCTCCTCCGGGACACCCGCCACCGGGGAGCTGTTTTTT.

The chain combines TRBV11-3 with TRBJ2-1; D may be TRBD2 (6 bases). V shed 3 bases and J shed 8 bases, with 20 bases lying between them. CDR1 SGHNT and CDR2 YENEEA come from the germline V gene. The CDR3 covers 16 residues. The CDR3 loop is CASSFPGGGFGDEQFF. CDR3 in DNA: TGTGCCAGCAGCTTCCCTGGTGGGGGGTTCGGCGATGAGCAGTTCTTC. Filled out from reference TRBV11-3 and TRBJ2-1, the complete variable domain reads EAGVVQSPRYKIIEKKQPVAFWCNPISGHNTLYWYLQNLGQGPELLIRYENEEAVDDSQLPKDRFSAERLKGVDSTLKIQPAELGDSAVYLCASSFPGGGFGDEQFFGPGTRLTVL.

This chain's CDR3 is CAWRGRGTQYF. The DNA of the CDR3 is TGTGCCTGGAGGGGGCGGGGGACCCAGTACTTC. This sequence joins TRBV30 and TRBJ2-5; possible D gene TRBD2, 6 bases. The germline V and J ends were trimmed by 3 bases and 7 bases, with 9 bases remaining between them. This CDR3 is 11 amino acids long. Germline CDR1 and CDR2: GTSNPN and SVGIG (reference sequence).

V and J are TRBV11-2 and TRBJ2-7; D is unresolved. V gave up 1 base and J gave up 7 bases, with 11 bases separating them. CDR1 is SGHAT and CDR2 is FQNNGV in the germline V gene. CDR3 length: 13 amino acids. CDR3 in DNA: TGTGCCAGCAGCTTAGGACAAGGTCGGGAGCAGTACGTC. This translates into CASSLGQGREQYV.

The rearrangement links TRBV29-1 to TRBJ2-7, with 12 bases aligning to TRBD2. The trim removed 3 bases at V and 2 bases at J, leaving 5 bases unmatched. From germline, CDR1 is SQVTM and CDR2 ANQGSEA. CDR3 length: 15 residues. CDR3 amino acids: CSVDGTSGQTYEQYF. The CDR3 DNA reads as TGCAGCGTTGACGGGACTAGCGGGCAGACCTACGAGCAGTACTTC.

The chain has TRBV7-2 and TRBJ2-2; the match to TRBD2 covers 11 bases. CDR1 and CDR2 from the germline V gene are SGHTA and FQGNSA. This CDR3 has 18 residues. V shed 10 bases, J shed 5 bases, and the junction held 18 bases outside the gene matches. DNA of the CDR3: TGTGCCAATCCGCCCCCCCAAAGACTAGCGGGGAGGACCGGGGAGCTGTTTTTT. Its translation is CANPPPQRLAGRTGELFF.

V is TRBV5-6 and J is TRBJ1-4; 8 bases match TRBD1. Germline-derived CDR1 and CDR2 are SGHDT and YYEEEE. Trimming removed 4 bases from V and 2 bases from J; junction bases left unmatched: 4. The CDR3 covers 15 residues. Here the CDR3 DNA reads TGTGCCAGCAGCAACGCAGGGGGCACTAATGAAAAACTGTTTTTT. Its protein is CASSNAGGTNEKLFF.